What follows are 17 T cell receptor beta chains derived from one specimen sequenced in a study of OX40 agonist ivuxolimab in advanced cancers. Clones were read by immunoSEQ multiplex PCR, and TCRdb kept only the in-frame ones, dropping some. The table has approximately 81,000 clones, about 88% seen once; the top ten hold about 0.89%. This sample comprised CD4+ or CD8+ T cells sorted from blood, obtained in a trial of the OX40 agonist ivuxolimab. The receptors were gathered from an adult with an advanced solid tumor such as melanoma, head and neck, liver or kidney cancer.

J is TRBJ2-5 and V is TRBV5-1; TRBD1 agrees at 7 bases. The CDR3 has 15 amino acids. V was pared by 2 bases and J by 5 bases, with 9 bases of the junction left unmatched. CDR1 is SGHRS, CDR2 YFSETQ, per germline. The DNA for the CDR3 is TGCGCCAGCAGCTTACGAACAGGGGCAGCGGAGACCCAGTACTTC. Its protein product is CASSLRTGAAETQYF.

J is TRBJ2-1 and V is TRBV29-1; TRBD1 agrees at 7 bases. Germline loops: CDR1 SQVTM, CDR2 ANQGSEA. The CDR3 loop spans 15 amino acids. Trimming at V came to 3 bases and at J to 3 bases, leaving 8 bases not matched to a gene. The CDR3 reads CSVDDRANLYNEQFF. CDR3 DNA sequence: TGCAGCGTTGACGACAGGGCGAACCTCTACAATGAGCAGTTCTTC.

The table lists this clone with a count of one. J is TRBJ1-2 and V is TRBV18; 10 bases are shared with TRBD1. CDR1 and CDR2 (germline): KGHSH, LQKENI. V trimming: 6 bases; J trimming: 8 bases; junction bases outside the gene matches: 15. The CDR3 totals 16 residues. The CDR3 here is CASSKQTRDRGEGYTF. CDR3 in DNA: TGTGCCAGCTCGAAACAAACCCGGGACAGGGGTGAGGGCTACACCTTC.

The chain links TRBV7-9 to TRBJ2-7; unclear D gene. The V gene's germline CDR1 is SEHNR and CDR2 FQNEAQ (reference sequence). Deletions cut 5 bases from V and 11 bases from J, with 13 bases between. The CDR3 loop spans 11 amino acids. As DNA, the CDR3 is TGTGCCAGCAGCCGCGAGCCCTTGGAGTACTTC. Its translation is CASSREPLEYF.

The V call is TRBV5-1, the J call TRBJ2-6; unclear D gene. Germline V gene data show CDR1 as SGHRS and CDR2 as YFSETQ. The CDR3 extends over 16 amino acids. V shed 3 bases and J shed 1 base, with 11 bases lying between them. In nucleotides, the CDR3 is TGCGCCAGCAGCTCCCGTTCGGAGTCTGGGGCCAACGTCCTGACTTTC. It specifies CASSSRSESGANVLTF.

The chain links TRBV27 to TRBJ1-6; D remains ambiguous. V lost 5 bases and J lost 9, with 8 bases in between. Germline V gene sequence: CDR1 MNHEY, CDR2 SMNVEV (reference sequence). CDR3 length equals 12 residues. CDR3 region: CASSQRSSPLHF. Here the CDR3 DNA reads TGTGCCAGCAGTCAGCGGAGTTCACCCCTCCACTTT.

The V call is TRBV30, the J call TRBJ1-5; D might be TRBD1 (5 bases). The length of the CDR3 is 13 residues. V was cut by 0 bases and J by 6 bases, with 9 bases left in between. Germline V gene sequence: CDR1 GTSNPN, CDR2 SVGIG (reference sequence). CDR3 nucleotides: TGTGCCTGGAGTGTCCAGGGCAGTCAGCCCCAGCATTTT. It translates to CAWSVQGSQPQHF.

This clone appeared a few times. The J gene is TRBJ2-1, the V gene TRBV7-8; unclear D gene. The V gene lost 4 bases and the J gene lost 4 bases, with 20 bases spanning the gap. In germline, CDR1 is SGHVS, CDR2 FQNEAQ. This CDR3 spans 17 amino acids. CDR3 sequence reads: CASSSPDRRTRYNEQFF. CDR3 nucleotides: TGTGCCAGCAGCTCGCCGGATCGAAGAACCCGATACAATGAGCAGTTCTTC.

This sequence joins TRBV10-3 and TRBJ2-3, with D possibly matching TRBD2 (7 bases). Looked up from germline, CDR1 is ENHRY and CDR2 is SYGVKD. The CDR3 has 15 residues. V shed 6 bases and J shed 6 bases, with 19 bases lying between them. In nucleotides, the CDR3 is TGTGCCATCAGCCCCCCGGGGAGGGGGGGGGATACGCAGTATTTT. Protein: CAISPPGRGGDTQYF.

The rearrangement joins TRBV5-1 to TRBJ2-5; tentative D call: TRBD1 (5 bases). The CDR3 spans 15 residues. V was pared by 5 bases and J by 2 bases, with 16 bases between. Looked up from germline, CDR1 is SGHRS and CDR2 is YFSETQ. CDR3 bases: TGCGCCAGCAGTATTGCACAGGCGCCACAAGAGACCCAGTACTTC. This gives the protein CASSIAQAPQETQYF.

This chain uses TRBV4-3 with TRBJ1-6; a weak D match, TRBD1 (5 bases). Germline assignment: CDR1 LGHNA and CDR2 YSLEER. Trimming stripped 0 bases from V and 11 bases from J, with 8 bases between. The CDR3 covers 13 residues. The CDR3 is CASSQEGRPPLHF. CDR3 nucleotide sequence: TGCGCCAGCAGCCAAGAGGGGCGGCCACCCCTCCACTTT.

This clone has a handful of counts. The chain carries TRBV18 and TRBJ2-1; 9 bases are shared with TRBD2. Trimming took 6 bases from V and 9 from J; bases not matched to a gene: 12. This CDR3 is 15 amino acids long. The germline CDR1 and CDR2 sequences are KGHSH and LQKENI. In DNA form, the CDR3 reads TGTGCCAGCTCGGCCACGGCGGGAGGGCTTGTTGAGCAGTTCTTC. As protein: CASSATAGGLVEQFF.

The V gene is TRBV14, the J gene TRBJ1-1, with TRBD1 as a possible D gene (5 bases). Trimming removed 4 bases at V and 0 bases at J, with 6 bases between. This CDR3 has 13 residues. Germline V gives CDR1 SGHDN, CDR2 FVKESK. The CDR3: CASSPTVNTEAFF. The CDR3 DNA reads as TGTGCCAGCAGCCCGACAGTGAACACTGAAGCTTTCTTT.

The J gene is TRBJ1-5, the V gene TRBV15; possibly TRBD1 for D (6 bases). Germline V gene sequence: CDR1 LNHNV, CDR2 YYDKDF (reference sequence). The CDR3 runs to 18 residues. V was shortened by 4 bases and J by 1 base, with 20 bases between the two germline ends. This CDR3 reads CATSNRRSTGGSNQPQHF. In DNA form, the CDR3 reads TGTGCCACCAGCAATCGACGGTCGACAGGAGGGAGCAATCAGCCCCAGCATTTT.

The V call is TRBV2, the J call TRBJ1-1; D ambiguous. In germline, CDR1 is SNHLY, CDR2 FYNNEI. The CDR3 runs 15 residues. V lost 7 bases to trimming and J lost 3 bases, with 18 bases between them. CDR3 amino acids: CASTGGGLSDTEAFF. DNA of the CDR3: TGTGCCAGCACTGGTGGAGGCCTAAGCGACACTGAAGCTTTCTTT.

The chain carries TRBV29-1 and TRBJ2-3; D possibly uses TRBD1 or TRBD2 (5 bases each). The V gene's germline CDR1 is SQVTM and CDR2 ANQGSEA. Trimming took 7 bases from V and 3 from J, leaving 5 bases between them. This CDR3 comprises 10 residues. The CDR3 sequence is CSGGTDTQYF. As DNA, the CDR3 is TGCAGCGGGGGGACAGATACGCAGTATTTT.

This chain joins TRBV11-2 and TRBJ2-7, with TRBD1 matching 10 bases. Unmatched junction bases numbered 4, after V lost 5 bases and J lost 6 bases. The CDR3 sequence is 13 residues long. The germline CDR1 and CDR2 sequences are SGHAT and FQNNGV. The CDR3 sequence: CASSRDRGTEQYF. The CDR3 region has the DNA TGTGCCAGCAGCCGGGACAGGGGAACCGAGCAGTACTTC. The full variable domain, its missing parts supplied by reference TRBV11-2 and TRBJ2-7, is EAGVAQSPRYKIIEKRQSVAFWCNPISGHATLYWYQQILGQGPKLLIQFQNNGVVDDSQLPKDRFSAERLKGVDSTLKIQPAKLEDSAVYLCASSRDRGTEQYFGPGTRLTVT.